A selection of T cell receptor beta chains follows, all from one sample in a study of blood T cell repertoires in COVID-19. Only in-frame clones appear in the TCRdb table, and some are missing; sequencing was by immunoSEQ multiplex PCR. Of hundreds of thousands of clones in the sample, 90% were seen once. Specimen: peripheral blood. The receptor source for this set is a woman between 18 and 29 years old with acute or convalescent COVID-19. Both conserved end residues are trimmed from each CDR3.

cdr3_aa: SVRTVHEQF; j_call: TRBJ2-1; v_call: TRBV20-1
cdr3_aa: ASSVGRGLYEQY; j_call: TRBJ2-7; v_call: TRBV2
cdr3_aa: ASSTGGFYEQY; j_call: TRBJ2-7; v_call: TRBV5-1
cdr3_aa: ASSSRRGGTSLGEQY; j_call: TRBJ2-7; v_call: TRBV7-2
cdr3_aa: ASSLARLGRFQPQH; j_call: TRBJ1-5; v_call: TRBV7-8
cdr3_aa: ASSQEGQGGYTDTQY; j_call: TRBJ2-3; v_call: TRBV3-1/TRBV3-2
cdr3_aa: ASSPGVRAGNTIY; j_call: TRBJ1-3; v_call: TRBV5-6
cdr3_aa: ASRDSTGGTEAF; j_call: TRBJ1-1; v_call: TRBV7-8
cdr3_aa: ASSEGYYGYT; j_call: TRBJ1-2; v_call: TRBV12-3/TRBV12-4
cdr3_aa: ASSLALRDRENGYT; j_call: TRBJ1-2; v_call: TRBV13
cdr3_aa: ASSGARNSPLH; j_call: TRBJ1-6; v_call: TRBV7-2
cdr3_aa: ASSLGTSDKATGELF; j_call: TRBJ2-2; v_call: TRBV28
cdr3_aa: ASSLVGGFGTEAF; j_call: TRBJ1-1; v_call: TRBV5-1
cdr3_aa: ASGRTTTSFTQY; j_call: TRBJ2-3; v_call: TRBV12-5
cdr3_aa: ASSLRGTNEKLF; j_call: TRBJ1-4; v_call: TRBV5-6
cdr3_aa: ASSAPLGQGGNQPQH; j_call: TRBJ1-5; v_call: TRBV28
cdr3_aa: ASSRQGAGYT; j_call: TRBJ1-2; v_call: TRBV18
cdr3_aa: ASSGRDRAYNYGYT; j_call: TRBJ1-2; v_call: TRBV25-1
cdr3_aa: ASSQYARDSRNGYT; j_call: TRBJ1-2; v_call: TRBV4-1
cdr3_aa: ASSERRRIYNEQF; j_call: TRBJ2-1; v_call: TRBV2
cdr3_aa: ASTAPGGGRPY; j_call: TRBJ2-7; v_call: TRBV6-5
cdr3_aa: ASSTIASDQPQH; j_call: TRBJ1-5; v_call: TRBV28
cdr3_aa: ASSSQTGGHTEAF; j_call: TRBJ1-1; v_call: TRBV5-1
cdr3_aa: ASSFFQGATSNQPQH; j_call: TRBJ1-5; v_call: TRBV7-2
cdr3_aa: ASSLRGSGVTEAF; j_call: TRBJ1-1; v_call: TRBV27